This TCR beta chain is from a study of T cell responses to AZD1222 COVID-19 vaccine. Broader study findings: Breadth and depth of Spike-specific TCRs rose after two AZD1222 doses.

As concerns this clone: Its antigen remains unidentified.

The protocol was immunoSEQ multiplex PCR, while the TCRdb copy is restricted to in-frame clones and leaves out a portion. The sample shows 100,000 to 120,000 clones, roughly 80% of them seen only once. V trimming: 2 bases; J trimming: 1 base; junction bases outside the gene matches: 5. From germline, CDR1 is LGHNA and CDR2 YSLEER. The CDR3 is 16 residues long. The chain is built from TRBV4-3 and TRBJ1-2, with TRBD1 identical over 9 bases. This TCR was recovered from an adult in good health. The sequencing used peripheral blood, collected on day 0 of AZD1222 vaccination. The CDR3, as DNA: TGCGCCAGCAGCCAATTCGGACAGGGGCTTAACTATGGCTACACCTTC. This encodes CASSQFGQGLNYGYTF.